The source of this TCR beta chain is a study of cytomegalovirus exposure and HLA in healthy donors (dated by TCRdb to 2017 to 2019). Concerning the study at large: According to a later analysis, the 110 or so validation repertoires were produced on the same platform as the roughly 720 repertoires of the first cohort. Along with the roughly 670-subject first cohort, a separate validation cohort of approximately 110 different subjects was used. The aim of the study was to test whether cataloging public T cell receptors could identify signatures of past pathogen exposure. To predict cytomegalovirus infection status, the study brought together high-throughput TCR immunosequencing, statistical association of individual TCRs with disease status, and machine learning. What the study reported, not specific to this receptor: Subsequent analysis determined that TCRs grouped into clusters in the first cohort also showed a tendency toward co-occurrence across the 120 validation repertoires, and approximately 93% of cluster scores exceeded 0. In both the original and validation cohorts, the classifier was reported to diagnose cytomegalovirus status with high specificity and sensitivity. The authors suggested that the approach could potentially be extended to other disease states and immunological phenotypes. The study listed approximately 150 TCR beta chains as associated with cytomegalovirus. Most TCR sequences were seen in very few donors, while some public TCRs were found in many individuals. A later analysis lacked HLA typing for the validation cohort, so it scored co-occurrence in that cohort across all 120 or so repertoires. In vitro tests confirmed that a few of the cytomegalovirus-associated TCR beta chains recognize cytomegalovirus antigens.

The method behind the library was the immunoSEQ multiplex PCR assay. On the authors' methods: A statistical classification framework was built for diagnosing cytomegalovirus status from the catalog of TCR beta chain sequences. This is the immuneACCESS table as TCRdb keeps it, with only in-frame sequences that have V and J called. A part of the clones is gone; compared with another copy, unresolved V genes explain less than half, and the rest is unexplained. The DNA gave D and trimming, while V, J and clone size come from that table. Present in this sample are over 85,000 clones, more than 75% of which were seen just once. The ten largest clones capture 1.4% of the sample. Separate from the roughly 650-subject first cohort, the validation cohort of 95 to 150 subjects was the group to which the donors belonged. As concerns this clone: The target of this receptor is not known. No qualities accompany the bases; no much larger clone lies one base away.

At the junction V is shortened by 2 bases and J by 4 bases; bases outside the gene matches: 8. From its cysteine to its phenylalanine, the CDR3 spans 16 amino acids. The DNA shown is the 48-base CDR3, in frame from base 1. Via the germline V gene (reference sequence), CDR1 is MNHNY and CDR2 SVGAGI. Sequencing input: PBMCs. The TCR comes from a young woman in good health and CMV-seropositive. This receptor chain uses TRBV6-6 and TRBJ2-1, with 7 bases aligning to TRBD1. The DNA reads TGTGCCAGCAGTTACGAAAGGACAGGAAATTACAATGAGCAGTTCTTC. This codes for CASSYERTGNYNEQFF.